This T cell receptor beta chain derives from a study of T-cell reconstitution after alpha-beta-depleted transplantation in children. Construction of the TCRbeta library involved unique molecular identifiers. TCRdb called the PCR reads again in MiXCR, with one record for every CDR3 protein. The table records 200,000 to 250,000 distinct CDR3 sequences, 8% to 10% of them present only once. This CDR3 has 21 residues. CDR1 is SGHTA and CDR2 is FQGTGA in the germline V gene. Trimming stripped 0 bases from V and 2 bases from J, with 25 bases between. This TCR was sampled from a human donor who donated a stem cell graft to a child with acute lymphoblastic leukemia. This specimen was PBMCs from the stem cell graft donor, taken from the stem cell graft. This chain joins TRBV7-3 and TRBJ1-4, with a tentative D call TRBD1 (5 bases). CDR3 protein: CASSLTVWQGSSSGTNEKLFF. DNA for the CDR3: TGTGCCAGCAGCTTAACGGTGTGGCAGGGCTCTTCATCGGGGACTAATGAAAAACTGTTTTTT.